This entry lists 9 T cell receptor beta chains sequenced from one sample in a study of T cell changes during pregnancy in multiple sclerosis. Measured with immunoSEQ multiplex PCR; TCRdb has only the in-frame clones, and not every one. This sample has approximately 65,000 clones, with around nine tenths found just once. Sequenced material: peripheral blood, taken in the third trimester of pregnancy. The receptors originated from a female donor in good health, enrolled as a control in a pregnancy study.

The chain has TRBV11-3 and TRBJ2-1, with D maybe TRBD1 (5 bases). The CDR3 is 15 residues long. CDR1 and CDR2 from the germline V gene are SGHNT and YENEEA. V dropped 1 base and J dropped 2 bases, with 9 bases sitting between them. As DNA, the CDR3 is TGTGCCAGCAGCTTAGGCAGGGCGACCTACAATGAGCAGTTCTTC. It translates to CASSLGRATYNEQFF.

This rearrangement joins TRBV10-3 to TRBJ2-3; D possibly corresponds to TRBD1 (6 bases). V lost 6 bases to trimming and J lost 3 bases, with 7 bases between them. CDR1 is ENHRY and CDR2 is SYGVKD in the germline V gene. This CDR3 is built from 12 residues. The CDR3 sequence is CAIRGGTDTQYF. CDR3 DNA sequence: TGTGCCATCAGAGGGGGAACAGATACGCAGTATTTT.

This sequence joins TRBV27 and TRBJ2-5; TRBD1 matches at 8 bases. Trimming at V came to 6 bases and at J to 5 bases, leaving 11 bases not matched to a gene. This CDR3 is 15 amino acids long. Per germline, CDR1 MNHEY and CDR2 SMNVEV (reference sequence). The CDR3, as DNA: TGTGCCAGCAGCCATCGGACAGGGATGGGGGAGACCCAGTACTTC. Translation gives CASSHRTGMGETQYF.

The V call is TRBV12-2, the J call TRBJ2-3; the table's D call TRBD1 went unverified against the DNA. TRBV12-2 is a recognized pseudogene. The CDR3 length is 18 residues. CDR3 nucleotides: TGTGCAAGTCGCTTAGGCTATCGACAGGGTGGTGTCACAGATACGCAGTATTTT. It specifies CASRLGYRQGGVTDTQYF.

The rearrangement links TRBV7-8 to TRBJ1-4; 7 bases are shared with TRBD1. The germline gives CDR1 SGHVS, CDR2 FQNEAQ. The CDR3 runs 15 residues. V lost 3 bases to trimming and J lost 5 bases; unmatched junction nucleotides: 6. The DNA of the CDR3 is TGTGCCAGCAGCTTCGAGGGACAGCAGAATGAAAAACTGTTTTTT. It is translated as CASSFEGQQNEKLFF. The full variable domain, its missing parts supplied by reference TRBV7-8 and TRBJ1-4, is GAGVSQSPRYKVAKRGQDVALRCDPISGHVSLFWYQQALGQGPEFLTYFQNEAQLDKSGLPSDRFFAERPEGSVSTLKIQRTQQEDSAVYLCASSFEGQQNEKLFFGSGTQLSVL.

The V gene is TRBV6-1, the J gene TRBJ1-3; the D is unclear. The CDR3 is 15 amino acids. The ends were cut back, 0 bases at V and 0 bases at J, with 6 bases in the middle. CDR1 and CDR2 from the germline V gene are MNHNS and SASEGT. CDR3 in DNA: TGTGCCAGCAGTGAAGCGCGCGGCTCTGGAAACACCATATATTTT. Translated, it gives CASSEARGSGNTIYF.

V gene TRBV7-8 combines with J gene TRBJ1-4; D is ambiguous. V gave up 7 bases and J gave up 0 bases, with 6 bases separating them. The CDR3 length is 13 residues. Germline CDR1 is SGHVS and CDR2 is FQNEAQ. CDR3 in DNA: TGTGCCAGCAAGAGGGCAACTAATGAAAAACTGTTTTTT. Its translation is CASKRATNEKLFF. Complete variable domain (other parts from reference TRBV7-8 and TRBJ1-4): GAGVSQSPRYKVAKRGQDVALRCDPISGHVSLFWYQQALGQGPEFLTYFQNEAQLDKSGLPSDRFFAERPEGSVSTLKIQRTQQEDSAVYLCASKRATNEKLFFGSGTQLSVL.

V is TRBV9 and J is TRBJ1-1; D is perhaps TRBD1 (6 bases). This CDR3 is 15 amino acids long. V lost 4 bases and J lost 5, with 18 bases in between. Germline V lookup: CDR1 SGDLS, CDR2 YYNGEE. The chain's CDR3 is CASSPLGRGGTEAFF. In nucleotides, the CDR3 is TGTGCCAGCAGCCCGCTGGGTAGGGGGGGAACTGAAGCTTTCTTT.

The chain employs TRBV6-5 and TRBJ1-1; tentatively, D is TRBD1 (5 bases). CDR3 size: 13 residues. Germline CDR1 is MNHEY and CDR2 is SVGAGI. V lost 6 bases, J lost 3 bases, and 11 bases lay in between. The CDR3 spells CASRPRADTEAFF. The CDR3 DNA sequence: TGTGCCAGCAGACCCAGGGCGGACACTGAAGCTTTCTTT.